These T cell receptor beta chains were read from a single sample in a study of vaccination effects on CD4 cells after COVID-19. Sequenced by immunoSEQ multiplex PCR; TCRdb stores in-frame clones only, minus some. The sample yields about 53,000 clones, about 74% seen once. Which antigens these TCRs recognize remains unknown. The sample here was CD4+ T cells from PBMCs cultured without peptide, taken before COVID-19 vaccination. These TCRs come from a human donor who received a COVID-19 vaccine. Each CDR3 is given with its conserved first and last residue. D genes are given only for firm matches. Expanded clones get a size class; other rows say once, few or many, or leave the size out.

cdr3_nt,cdr3_aa,v_call,d_call,cdr3_length,clone_size,j_call
TGTGCCAGCAGTTTCGGGACTAACTATGGCTACACCTTC,CASSFGTNYGYTF,TRBV12-3/TRBV12-4,NA,13,NA,TRBJ1-2
TGTGCCTGGGGACCGAAAGGCAATCAGCCCCAGCATTTT,CAWGPKGNQPQHF,TRBV30,NA,13,NA,TRBJ1-5
TGTGCCACAGACTCCCGTCAGAACACTGAAGCTTTCTTT,CATDSRQNTEAFF,TRBV6-5,NA,13,NA,TRBJ1-1
TGTGCCAGCTCACAACAGAAATTGAACACTGAAGCTTTCTTT,CASSQQKLNTEAFF,TRBV18,NA,14,NA,TRBJ1-1
TGTGCCAGCAGCCCCGGGGGGGGGACTAGCGTCACCAATGAGCAGTTCTTC,CASSPGGGTSVTNEQFF,TRBV9,TRBD2,17,NA,TRBJ2-1
TGTGCCAGCTCACCGACAGGGGTCCAGCCCCAGCATTTT,CASSPTGVQPQHF,TRBV18,TRBD1,13,once,TRBJ1-5
TGTGCCAGCAGTCGAGAGGGGGGAGGCACCGGGGAGCTGTTTTTT,CASSREGGGTGELFF,TRBV7-3,NA,15,NA,TRBJ2-2
TGTGCCAGCAGCTTACTAGCGGGGACTAACAATGAGCAGTTCTTC,CASSLLAGTNNEQFF,TRBV11-2,TRBD2,15,once,TRBJ2-1
TGTGCCAGCAGCTTAGGAGGGGGCACTGAAGCTTTCTTT,CASSLGGGTEAFF,TRBV7-2,NA,13,NA,TRBJ1-1
TGTGCCAGCATGGTGGGACAGGGCTATGGCTACACCTTC,CASMVGQGYGYTF,TRBV6-5,TRBD1,13,NA,TRBJ1-2
TGTGCCTGGACCCGAGACAGGGTCGGCACCGGGGAGCTGTTTTTT,CAWTRDRVGTGELFF,TRBV30,TRBD1,15,once,TRBJ2-2
TGTGCCTGGAGTGTACGGCGGGAGACCCAGTACTTC,CAWSVRRETQYF,TRBV30,NA,12,NA,TRBJ2-5
TGTGCCACCAGTGAATGGAGCGGGGCGAGCTCCTACAATGAGCAGTTCTTC,CATSEWSGASSYNEQFF,TRBV24-1,TRBD2,17,NA,TRBJ2-1
TGTGCCAGCAGCGTGTCTAGCGGGGGGCCTCAAGAGACCCAGTACTTC,CASSVSSGGPQETQYF,TRBV7-7,TRBD2,16,NA,TRBJ2-5
TGTGCCAGCAGTGAAGTTAACCGTGAAAACTATGGCTACACCTTC,CASSEVNRENYGYTF,TRBV6-1,NA,15,NA,TRBJ1-2
TGTGCCAGCAGCTTGCTGGGGCCCGGATCACCCCTCCACTTT,CASSLLGPGSPLHF,TRBV5-8,NA,14,NA,TRBJ1-6
TGTGCCAGCACACCGGAGGGACAGATCCCCCAGCATTTT,CASTPEGQIPQHF,TRBV2,TRBD1,13,NA,TRBJ1-5
TGCGCCAGTAGAAAACCAGGGGCTCAACAAGAGACCCAGTACTTC,CASRKPGAQQETQYF,TRBV5-1,NA,15,NA,TRBJ2-5
TGCGCCAGCAGCCTACTAGCGAACACCGGGGAGCTGTTTTTT,CASSLLANTGELFF,TRBV5-1,NA,14,few,TRBJ2-2
TGTGCCAGCAGCTTGGGGGGAAAGAGCACTGAAGCTTTCTTT,CASSLGGKSTEAFF,TRBV7-8,NA,14,NA,TRBJ1-1
TGTGCCAGCAGCCGGCGGGACAGCCTAAGCTATGGCTACACCTTC,CASSRRDSLSYGYTF,TRBV3-1/TRBV3-2,TRBD1,15,NA,TRBJ1-2
TGTGCCAGCAGCAGGGACGGTAGCAATCAGCCCCAGCATTTT,CASSRDGSNQPQHF,TRBV6-6,NA,14,NA,TRBJ1-5
TGTGCCAGCAGTGATGTGTACCACCGGGACTCAAAGAGGGGCACTGAAGCTTTCTTT,CASSDVYHRDSKRGTEAFF,TRBV6-4,NA,19,NA,TRBJ1-1
TGTGCCAGCAGCAAAGCGCGTAGCGGGGGGGTGATATGGGAGCAGTTCTTC,CASSKARSGGVIWEQFF,TRBV21-1,NA,17,NA,TRBJ2-1
TGTGCCATCAGTGTCCGGCTAGCGGGGGGAGATACGCAGTATTTT,CAISVRLAGGDTQYF,TRBV10-3,TRBD2,15,NA,TRBJ2-3
TGTGCCAGCAGTCAACAAAGGGGGACAGGGGGGTTAGCTAACTATGGCTACACCTTC,CASSQQRGTGGLANYGYTF,TRBV6-6,TRBD1,19,NA,TRBJ1-2
TGCGCCAGCAGCTATAGACTAGCGGGGGGCCAGGGCACAGATACGCAGTATTTT,CASSYRLAGGQGTDTQYF,TRBV5-1,TRBD2,18,NA,TRBJ2-3
TGTGCCAGCAGCACAGGCGGTCTTCAGGCAGATACGCAGTATTTT,CASSTGGLQADTQYF,TRBV7-9,NA,15,NA,TRBJ2-3
TGTGCCAGCAGCGGGAGGAACAGGGGGCGCACAGATACGCAGTATTTT,CASSGRNRGRTDTQYF,TRBV9,TRBD1,16,NA,TRBJ2-3
TGTGCCAGCAGCGTAGGGAGCAGCCTCTCTGGAAACACCATATATTTT,CASSVGSSLSGNTIYF,TRBV9,NA,16,NA,TRBJ1-3
TGTGCCAGCAGTGATAGGACAGACAATCAGCCCCAGCATTTT,CASSDRTDNQPQHF,TRBV6-2/TRBV6-3,NA,14,few,TRBJ1-5
TGCGCCAGCAGACTTGAGGGCGGCCCACAAGAGACCCAGTACTTC,CASRLEGGPQETQYF,TRBV5-1,NA,15,NA,TRBJ2-5
TGTGCCAGCAGTTACTCATATCAGGGAGTCAATGAGCAGTTCTTC,CASSYSYQGVNEQFF,TRBV6-5,NA,15,NA,TRBJ2-1
TGTGCCAGCTCACGCAGCACATCAGGGGGGAATGAAAAACTGTTTTTT,CASSRSTSGGNEKLFF,TRBV18,TRBD1,16,NA,TRBJ1-4
TGTGCCAGCAGCCAAAACTTCCGGGACAGCTATGGCTACACCTTC,CASSQNFRDSYGYTF,TRBV3-1/TRBV3-2,TRBD1,15,NA,TRBJ1-2
TGCGCCAGCAGCGCCCCGGGACAGGGAAACATTCAGTACTTC,CASSAPGQGNIQYF,TRBV5-1,TRBD1,14,NA,TRBJ2-4
TGTGCCAGCAGCTACGAGGCGGTCGATACGCAGTATTTT,CASSYEAVDTQYF,TRBV7-2,NA,13,NA,TRBJ2-3
TGTGCCATCAGGGGACAGGGCCTGAACACTGAAGCTTTCTTT,CAIRGQGLNTEAFF,TRBV10-3,TRBD1,14,NA,TRBJ1-1
TGTGCCATCACTGGCAACTATGGCTACACCTTC,CAITGNYGYTF,TRBV10-3,NA,11,NA,TRBJ1-2
TGTGCCAGCAGTGGGCCCTTAGATACGCAGTATTTT,CASSGPLDTQYF,TRBV25-1,NA,12,NA,TRBJ2-3
TGTGCCAGTAGACTTCCGGGACTATCTAACTATGGCTACACCTTC,CASRLPGLSNYGYTF,TRBV19,NA,15,NA,TRBJ1-2
TGTGCCAGCAGCGTAGCTGGGGATCAGAATTCACCCCTCCACTTT,CASSVAGDQNSPLHF,TRBV9,NA,15,NA,TRBJ1-6
TGTGCCAGCTCACCAGGGGCTAGCGGGGGAGATACGCAGTATTTT,CASSPGASGGDTQYF,TRBV18,TRBD2,15,NA,TRBJ2-3
TGTGCCAGCAGCTTAGTAGGACCAGCGGATTCACCCCTCCACTTT,CASSLVGPADSPLHF,TRBV7-8,NA,15,few,TRBJ1-6
TGTGCCAGCGCCGCGGGGCGGGGGGTATACAATGAGCAGTTCTTC,CASAAGRGVYNEQFF,TRBV7-6,TRBD2,15,NA,TRBJ2-1
TGTGCCAGCAGCCGGGACGGCCGCACAGATACGCAGTATTTT,CASSRDGRTDTQYF,TRBV5-8,NA,14,NA,TRBJ2-3